These 24 T cell receptor beta chains came from one sample sequenced in a study of blood T cell repertoires in COVID-19. Produced via immunoSEQ multiplex PCR; TCRdb's table is partial and in-frame only. The table includes approximately 150,000 clones, roughly 83% detected once. Material for sequencing was peripheral blood. These receptor sequences come from a man aged 60-69 years with acute or convalescent COVID-19.

This rearrangement joins TRBV23-1 to TRBJ2-1, with 11 bases lining up with TRBD2. TRBV23-1 is given ORF status, its function remaining uncertain. The CDR3 is 17 residues long. Trimming took 2 bases from V and 4 from J; bases not matched to a gene: 7. CDR3 DNA sequence: TGCGCCAGCAGTCAAACTAGCGGGAGAGCGTTTTACAATGAGCAGTTCTTC. Translating gives CASSQTSGRAFYNEQFF.

The genes are TRBV15 and TRBJ1-6, with unresolved D. V lost 7 bases and J 0 bases, leaving 4 bases between the germline ends. Germline assignment: CDR1 LNHNV and CDR2 YYDKDF (reference sequence). This CDR3 contains 13 residues. The CDR3 spells CATKSSYNSPLHF. As DNA, the CDR3 is TGTGCCACCAAGAGCTCCTATAATTCACCCCTCCACTTT.

The chain is built from TRBV5-6 and TRBJ1-1; D is ambiguous. Per germline, CDR1 SGHDT and CDR2 YYEEEE. The CDR3 runs to 15 residues. Trimming took 0 bases from V and 1 from J, leaving 10 bases between them. In nucleotides, the CDR3 is TGTGCCAGCAGCTTGGCCGTCAGGAAGAACACTGAAGCTTTCTTT. It encodes CASSLAVRKNTEAFF.

V and J are TRBV27 and TRBJ2-2; D not resolved. V was shortened by 2 bases and J by 0 bases, with 4 bases between the two germline ends. CDR1 is MNHEY, CDR2 SMNVEV, per germline (reference sequence). The CDR3 covers 14 residues. The CDR3 bases are TGTGCCAGCAGTTTACCGTCGAACACCGGGGAGCTGTTTTTT. It is translated as CASSLPSNTGELFF.

This clone was counted only a few times. The V gene is TRBV20-1, the J gene TRBJ1-5, with 7 bases lining up with TRBD1. Per germline, CDR1 DFQATT and CDR2 SNEGSKA (reference sequence). There are 13 residues in the CDR3. The V and J ends lost 3 bases and 6 bases, in that order; junction bases with no gene match: 5. DNA for the CDR3: TGCAGTGCTAGTCAAGGGGGCGGTCAGCCCCAGCATTTT. Translated, it gives CSASQGGGQPQHF.

This chain links TRBV30 with TRBJ1-1, with D hard to call. CDR1 is GTSNPN and CDR2 is SVGIG in the germline V gene (reference sequence). The V gene lost 2 bases and the J gene lost 4 bases, with 17 bases spanning the gap. This CDR3 has 15 amino acids. CDR3 loop: CAWSSIGREGTEAFF. The CDR3 DNA follows: TGTGCCTGGAGTTCCATTGGACGGGAAGGCACTGAAGCTTTCTTT.

The genes are TRBV5-1 and TRBJ1-5, with 8 nucleotides matching TRBD1. The junction had 2 bases not matched to a gene; V was cut back by 2 bases and J by 7 bases. The CDR3 totals 13 residues. Germline V lookup: CDR1 SGHRS, CDR2 YFSETQ. This CDR3 reads CASSFTGGQPQHF. The CDR3, as DNA: TGCGCCAGCAGCTTCACAGGGGGACAGCCCCAGCATTTT.

The chain has TRBV24-1 and TRBJ2-2; maybe TRBD1 (6 bases). The germline gives CDR1 KGHDR, CDR2 SFDVKD. The CDR3 extends over 18 amino acids. Trimming took off 0 bases at V and 4 bases at J, with 17 bases between the two ends. This CDR3 is CATSDLATGPTGTGELFF. The CDR3 DNA reads TGTGCCACCAGTGATTTGGCCACCGGCCCGACAGGCACCGGGGAGCTGTTTTTT.

The genes are TRBV24-1 and TRBJ2-5; weak D call: TRBD1 (5 bases). This CDR3 is built from 16 residues. The germline gives CDR1 KGHDR, CDR2 SFDVKD. V gave up 1 base and J gave up 0 bases, with 11 bases separating them. CDR3 bases: TGTGCCACCAGTGATTTCGCTCAGGGTCACCAAGAGACCCAGTACTTC. The encoded protein is CATSDFAQGHQETQYF.

A few counts support this clone. The rearrangement joins TRBV29-1 to TRBJ2-7; 12 bases are a match to TRBD2. There are 13 residues in the CDR3. CDR1 is SQVTM, CDR2 ANQGSEA, per germline. J was trimmed by 4 bases and V by 6 bases; bases with no gene match: 4. Here the CDR3 reads CSVATSGSYEQYF. The CDR3 bases are TGCAGCGTGGCGACTAGCGGGAGTTACGAGCAGTACTTC.

The CDR3 nucleotides are TGTGCCAGTAATCCTTCGGGGATCACAGATACGCAGTATTTT. Its protein product is CASNPSGITDTQYF. The J gene is TRBJ2-3, the V gene TRBV19; D might be TRBD2 (5 bases). The ends were cut back, 7 bases at V and 2 bases at J, with 13 bases in the middle. Germline V gene sequence: CDR1 LNHDA, CDR2 SQIVND (reference sequence). The CDR3 has 14 residues.

V usage is TRBV27 and J usage is TRBJ2-4; TRBD2 might be the D (6 bases). There are 17 residues in the CDR3. Per germline, CDR1 MNHEY and CDR2 SMNVEV (reference sequence). The V end was cut by 0 bases, the J end by 0 bases, with 12 bases between. The CDR3 here is CASSLSWEELAKNIQYF. Written as DNA, the CDR3 is TGTGCCAGCAGTTTATCGTGGGAGGAGTTAGCCAAAAACATTCAGTACTTC.

With regard to this clone: Sequence at one end of the junction differs from germline and may be a read error. This CDR3 reads CASSLTGTGIGTEAFF. The CDR3 DNA follows: TGTGCCAGCAGCCTAACCGGGACAGGGATTGGCACTGAAGCTTTCTTT. The chain uses TRBV7-3 and TRBJ1-1, with 9 bases that match TRBD1. The CDR3 runs 16 residues. CDR1 SGHTA and CDR2 FQGTGA come from the germline V gene.

The V gene is TRBV2, the J gene TRBJ2-7; D is unresolved. The CDR3 has 13 amino acids. V was shortened by 7 bases and J by 0 bases, with 10 bases between the two germline ends. In germline, CDR1 is SNHLY, CDR2 FYNNEI. The CDR3 region is CASTVTISYEQYF. In DNA, the CDR3 is TGTGCCAGCACTGTTACAATCTCCTACGAGCAGTACTTC.

The chain combines TRBV27 with TRBJ1-5; D perhaps matches TRBD1 (5 bases). Germline V lookup: CDR1 MNHEY, CDR2 SMNVEV (reference sequence). Trimming shortened V by 5 bases and J by 3 bases, and 11 bases separated the two germline ends. The CDR3 runs to 14 residues. CDR3 bases: TGTGCCAGCAGTGGCAGGGAAACCAATCAGCCCCAGCATTTT. Translated: CASSGRETNQPQHF.

The chain joins TRBV19 to TRBJ1-4, with a tentative D call TRBD1 (6 bases). Per germline, CDR1 LNHDA and CDR2 SQIVND (reference sequence). The CDR3 is 15 residues long. With 5 bases removed from V and 3 bases from J, the gap between germline ends came to 13 bases. This CDR3 is CASSGTGRPNEKLFF. CDR3 DNA: TGTGCCAGTAGTGGAACAGGGCGGCCTAATGAAAAACTGTTTTTT.

V is TRBV19 and J is TRBJ2-7; 11 bases agree with TRBD2. CDR1 is LNHDA, CDR2 SQIVND, per germline (reference sequence). The CDR3 runs to 13 residues. Unmatched junction bases numbered 6, after V lost 8 bases and J lost 6 bases. The CDR3 loop reads CASATSGIGEQYF. Written as DNA, the CDR3 is TGTGCCAGTGCGACTAGCGGGATCGGCGAGCAGTACTTC.

For the CDR3, the DNA is TGTGCCAGCAGTCCGGGGGATTACACTAATGAAAAACTGTTTTTT. This codes for CASSPGDYTNEKLFF. The rearrangement links TRBV27 to TRBJ1-4; D is perhaps TRBD1 (5 bases). The CDR3 consists of 15 residues. Germline CDR1 and CDR2: MNHEY and SMNVEV (reference sequence). Deletions cut 5 bases from V and 2 bases from J, with 12 bases between.

The CDR3 region has the DNA TGTGCCACCAGTGATTTTTACCTAACTACGGAGACAGATACGCAGTATTTT. Protein sequence: CATSDFYLTTETDTQYF. The chain combines TRBV24-1 with TRBJ2-3; D not resolved. Per the germline V gene, CDR1 is KGHDR and CDR2 is SFDVKD. Trimming took 1 base from V and 3 from J, leaving 16 bases between them. This CDR3 is 17 amino acids long.

V is TRBV3-1 (or the pseudogene TRBV3-2) and J is TRBJ2-3; D might be TRBD1 (5 bases). CDR1 is LGHDT, CDR2 YNNKEL, per germline (reference sequence). Trimming shortened V by 3 bases and J by 4 bases, and 11 bases separated the two germline ends. This CDR3 comprises 14 residues. The chain's CDR3 is CASSHTARADTQYF. CDR3 coding DNA: TGTGCCAGCAGCCACACTGCCAGGGCAGATACGCAGTATTTT.

The chain is built from TRBV7-9 and TRBJ1-2, with 8 bases matching TRBD1. The CDR3 covers 15 residues. V gave up 1 base and J gave up 6 bases; unmatched junction bases: 7. CDR1 is SEHNR and CDR2 is FQNEAQ in the germline V gene (reference sequence). The CDR3: CASSLGQGALHGYTF. In nucleotides, the CDR3 is TGTGCCAGCAGCTTAGGTCAGGGGGCATTACATGGCTACACCTTC.

This clone was detected once. The chain is built from TRBV24-1 and TRBJ2-3; the match to TRBD2 covers 7 bases. CDR3 length equals 14 residues. The J segment lost 5 bases and the V segment lost 3 bases, leaving 4 bases of the junction unmatched. Germline CDR1 reads KGHDR; CDR2 reads SFDVKD. The chain's CDR3 is CATSDVGRGDTQYF. The CDR3 coding sequence is TGTGCCACCAGTGATGTTGGGAGGGGAGATACGCAGTATTTT.

This clone was picked up a small number of times. The chain carries TRBV2 and TRBJ1-6, with 9 bases lining up with TRBD1. The CDR3 contains 14 residues. CDR1 and CDR2 (germline): SNHLY, FYNNEI. V was clipped by 6 bases and J by 7 bases; unmatched bases: 4. The CDR3 here is CASRGQGENSPLHF. CDR3 DNA sequence: TGTGCCAGCAGGGGACAGGGAGAGAATTCACCCCTCCACTTT.

This clone was seen once. The chain is built from TRBV5-1 and TRBJ2-5; TRBD1 aligns across 8 bases. Germline-derived CDR1 and CDR2 are SGHRS and YFSETQ. With 0 bases clipped from V and 4 bases from J, the junction kept 5 bases outside the gene matches. This CDR3 has 15 residues. CDR3 in DNA: TGCGCCAGCAGCTTGGTAGGAGACAGGGGAGAGACCCAGTACTTC. It specifies CASSLVGDRGETQYF.